A selection of T cell receptor beta chains follows, all from one sample in a study of blood T cell repertoires in COVID-19. Repertoires were generated with immunoSEQ multiplex PCR, while TCRdb's copy carries only in-frame clones and drops some. Counted here are about 26,000 clones, 65% to 90% occurring once; the ten biggest clones make up over 20%. Source material: peripheral blood. Receptor source: a human donor in a cohort sampled during active COVID-19. The CDR3 runs from the conserved cysteine through the conserved F or W. D genes are given only for firm matches. Clone size is not always given. Where it is, it says once, few, many or a class for expanded clones.

TRBD2,TRBV28,-,TRBJ2-1,TGTGCCAGCACCCTAGGCGGGAGGATCTACAATGAGCAGTTCTTC,CASTLGGRIYNEQFF
TRBD1,TRBV7-2,-,TRBJ2-2,TGTGCCAGCAGCCCTCCCCGGACAGGGGGCCGGGGGGAGCTGTTTTTT,CASSPPRTGGRGELFF
TRBD1,TRBV5-6,-,TRBJ1-2,TGTGCCAGCAGCCCGGGAGGACAGGGAGCATTCTATAACTATGGCTACACCTTC,CASSPGGQGAFYNYGYTF
TRBD1,TRBV5-1,-,TRBJ2-7,TGCGCCAGCAGCTTGGGGGCAGGGGGCATTTACGAGCAGTACTTC,CASSLGAGGIYEQYF
TRBD2,TRBV19,-,TRBJ2-5,TGTGCCAGTAGTATTTACGGCGGGGGGGTCCAAGAGACCCAGTACTTC,CASSIYGGGVQETQYF
-,TRBV4-2,-,TRBJ2-5,TGTGCCAGCAGCCAAGCCCTCGGGGAGACCCAGTACTTC,CASSQALGETQYF
-,TRBV5-6,few,TRBJ2-7,TGTGCCAGCAGCTTGGGGACAGTATCGAGGGAGCAGTACTTC,CASSLGTVSREQYF
-,TRBV30,-,TRBJ1-6,TGTGCCTGGAGTGTAGGGGACTTATTTAATTCACCCCTCCACTTT,CAWSVGDLFNSPLHF
TRBD1,TRBV6-1,-,TRBJ2-7,TGTGCCAGCAGTGAGACCACCGGGACAGGAGCCGAGCAGTACTTC,CASSETTGTGAEQYF
-,TRBV4-1,-,TRBJ1-6,TGCGCCAGCAGCCTGTCGGAGGGCGGTTCACCCCTCCACTTT,CASSLSEGGSPLHF
TRBD2,TRBV11-2,few,TRBJ2-1,TGTGCCAGCAGCTTACGTGGGACTAGCGGGGGATACAATGAGCAGTTCTTC,CASSLRGTSGGYNEQFF
TRBD2,TRBV10-1,-,TRBJ2-5,TGCGCCAGCAGTTCGGGACTAGCGGCACAAGAGACCCAGTACTTC,CASSSGLAAQETQYF
-,TRBV19,-,TRBJ1-5,TGTGCCAGTAGTATAGATGGACATGGCAATCAGCCCCAGCATTTT,CASSIDGHGNQPQHF
-,TRBV9,few,TRBJ2-5,TGTGCCAGCAGCGGTTCCCCATCAGAGACCCAGTACTTC,CASSGSPSETQYF
-,TRBV5-6,once,TRBJ1-2,TGTGCCAGCAGCTTGGACAGCTCCAGGGGCTACACCTTC,CASSLDSSRGYTF
TRBD1,TRBV29-1,once,TRBJ1-1,TGCAGCGTTCCAACGGGACCAGGGGGCTTTGACACTGAAGCTTTCTTT,CSVPTGPGGFDTEAFF
TRBD2,TRBV4-1,-,TRBJ2-2,TGCGCCAGCAGCTCGCGGGAGGGTTCGAACACCGGGGAGCTGTTTTTT,CASSSREGSNTGELFF
-,TRBV14,-,TRBJ1-1,TGTGCCAGCAGCCCCGGGTCCAGAAAAGCTTTCTTT,CASSPGSRKAFF
-,TRBV12-3/TRBV12-4,-,TRBJ2-7,TGTGCCAGCAGTTTGACAGTCTACGAGCAGTACTTC,CASSLTVYEQYF
-,TRBV27,-,TRBJ2-1,TGTGCCAGCAGTTTATCGGGCTGGGTTGAGCAGTTCTTC,CASSLSGWVEQFF
TRBD1,TRBV18,once,TRBJ2-7,TGTGCCAGCTCACCGAGCAGGGGGCTCGGCTACGAGCAGTACTTC,CASSPSRGLGYEQYF
-,TRBV29-1,-,TRBJ2-7,TGCAGCGTATCACCCGGGGTTGGGGTCTACGAGCAGTACTTC,CSVSPGVGVYEQYF
-,TRBV5-1,-,TRBJ2-5,TGCGCCAGCACCCCCGAGGGAGAGACCCAGTACTTC,CASTPEGETQYF
-,TRBV6-1,-,TRBJ2-5,TGTGCCAGCAGTGAATGGATTCGGCAGGCAGGAGAGACCCAGTACTTC,CASSEWIRQAGETQYF
TRBD2,TRBV7-2,few,TRBJ2-1,TGTGCCAGCAGCTTAGGCCGCAAACTAGCGGGAGGCTCCTACAATGAGCAGTTCTTC,CASSLGRKLAGGSYNEQFF